The next 10 T cell receptor beta chains were all read from a single sample in a study of blood T cell repertoires in COVID-19. Here immunoSEQ multiplex PCR was the method, and the copy in TCRdb shows in-frame clones only, minus some. The repertoire holds about 140,000 clones, about 90% seen once, with roughly 1.5% in the top ten. Source material: peripheral blood. The receptors here all came from a woman between 45 and 65 years old with acute or convalescent COVID-19.

The chain joins TRBV6-1 to TRBJ1-4, with 8 bases aligning to TRBD1. The ends lost 1 base at V and 0 bases at J; junction bases unmatched: 1. The germline V gene has CDR1 MNHNS and CDR2 SASEGT. The CDR3 is made up of 16 amino acids. The CDR3 nucleotides are TGTGCCAGCAGTGAAGTACAGGGGGCAACTAATGAAAAACTGTTTTTT. Amino acids: CASSEVQGATNEKLFF.

In its sample, this clone was seen once. The J gene is TRBJ1-2, the V gene TRBV5-1, with D hard to call. CDR3 length: 14 amino acids. CDR1 is SGHRS, CDR2 YFSETQ, per germline. Deletions cut 4 bases from V and 8 bases from J, with 18 bases between. The CDR3 DNA reads as TGCGCCAGCAGCCCAGAGGTCGGCAACCGAGGCTACACCTTC. Translation gives CASSPEVGNRGYTF. Complete variable domain (other parts from reference TRBV5-1 and TRBJ1-2): KAGVTQTPRYLIKTRGQQVTLSCSPISGHRSVSWYQQTPGQGLQFLFEYFSETQRNKGNFPGRFSGRQFSNSRSEMNVSTLELGDSALYLCASSPEVGNRGYTFGSGTRLTVV.

The V gene is TRBV7-2, the J gene TRBJ1-4; D not certain. The germline V gene encodes CDR1 SGHTA and CDR2 FQGNSA. The CDR3 is made up of 16 amino acids. The V and J ends lost 5 bases and 8 bases respectively, with 21 bases between them. This CDR3 reads CASSPYGGRVREKLFF. The DNA for the CDR3 is TGTGCCAGCAGCCCGTATGGTGGGAGGGTACGGGAAAAACTGTTTTTT.

The chain joins TRBV6-5 to TRBJ1-5, with unresolved D. The CDR3 contains 12 residues. The germline V gene has CDR1 MNHEY and CDR2 SVGAGI. Trimming stripped 6 bases from V and 2 bases from J, with 5 bases between. In DNA, the CDR3 is TGTGCCAGCAGCCAGGGCAATCAGCCCCAGCATTTT. Its protein is CASSQGNQPQHF.

The chain is built from TRBV14 and TRBJ1-3; the D gene is possibly TRBD1 (5 bases). Trimming took off 3 bases at V and 0 bases at J, with 12 bases between the two ends. Germline V CDR1 and CDR2: SGHDN, FVKESK. This CDR3 region has 16 residues. The CDR3, as DNA: TGTGCCAGCAGCCATATCGGGGGGAGCTCTGGAAACACCATATATTTT. It translates to CASSHIGGSSGNTIYF.

This chain joins TRBV3-1 (or the pseudogene TRBV3-2) and TRBJ2-1; 9 bases align to TRBD2. Germline CDR1 reads LGHDT; CDR2 reads YNNKEL (reference sequence). The CDR3 runs 15 residues. V lost 4 bases to trimming and J lost 4 bases; unmatched junction nucleotides: 5. CDR3 coding DNA: TGTGCCAGCAGCCGTCTAGCGGGACGATACAATGAGCAGTTCTTC. Translated: CASSRLAGRYNEQFF.

The chain uses TRBV2 and TRBJ2-4, with D possibly TRBD1 on 5 matching bases. The germline gives CDR1 SNHLY, CDR2 FYNNEI. Trimming took off 2 bases at V and 2 bases at J, with 10 bases between the two ends. The length of the CDR3 is 15 residues. CDR3 residues: CASSESWTSKNIQYF. The CDR3 DNA reads TGTGCCAGCAGTGAATCGTGGACATCCAAAAACATTCAGTACTTC.

The rearrangement joins TRBV14 to TRBJ1-2; D call uncertain. V shed 4 bases and J shed 8 bases, with 11 bases lying between them. Germline CDR1 SGHDN, CDR2 FVKESK. The CDR3 is 12 amino acids. The chain's CDR3 is CASSPSAVGYTF. The DNA of the CDR3 is TGTGCCAGCAGCCCCTCCGCAGTGGGCTACACCTTC.

The rearrangement links TRBV7-9 to TRBJ2-3; 8 positions agree with TRBD1. Losses at the gene ends were 4 bases for V and 0 bases for J; bases not matched to a gene: 3. The CDR3 runs 15 residues. The germline CDR1 and CDR2 sequences are SEHNR and FQNEAQ (reference sequence). CDR3 coding DNA: TGTGCCAGCAGCTCAGACAGGGGCAGCACAGATACGCAGTATTTT. Translated: CASSSDRGSTDTQYF.

CDR3 nucleotide sequence: TGTGCCAGCAGCTCCTTCGGGGGGGCGGTGAACACTGAAGCTTTCTTT. Translation gives CASSSFGGAVNTEAFF. The chain employs TRBV7-9 and TRBJ1-1, with TRBD1 as a possible D gene (6 bases). The CDR3 runs 16 residues. With 4 bases removed from V and 0 bases from J, the gap between germline ends came to 15 bases. The germline CDR1 and CDR2 sequences are SEHNR and FQNEAQ (reference sequence).